This T cell receptor (beta chain) was identified in a study of cytomegalovirus exposure and HLA in healthy donors. Study as a whole: Researchers previously reported finding 117 million unique TCR beta sequences from 170 million or so T cells.

In the case of this clone: The antigen remains unidentified.

Healthy people donating bone marrow made up the donors. Vbeta (60) and Jbeta (13) primers were used in the PCR. Some clones are missing from TCRdb's copy, which holds only in-frame ones; the method was immunoSEQ multiplex PCR. The sample lists roughly 93,000 clones, roughly 78% occurring once. Study observations and caveats: With later analysis, a missense DCLRE1C variant became linked to TCR beta V- and J-gene trimming.

The sample comprised PBMCs. The sequence derives from a man aged 30-40 years in good health and CMV-seronegative.

The CDR3 DNA sequence: TGTGCCAGCAGTGAAGGGTGGGGGCGCAGCAATCAGCCCCAGCATTTT. Amino acids: CASSEGWGRSNQPQHF. The chain joins TRBV6-1 to TRBJ1-5; TRBD1 might be the D (6 bases). V was clipped by 1 base and J by 1 base, with 11 bases between them. Germline assignment: CDR1 MNHNS and CDR2 SASEGT. The CDR3 covers 16 residues.